The 14 T cell receptor beta chains below were found in one sample sequenced in a study of radiation and T cells in renal cell carcinoma. Specified time point: blood 2 weeks post-SBRT. The treatment is: 15 Gy SBRT to primary tumor, nephrectomy 4 weeks later. Data came from immunoSEQ multiplex PCR; TCRdb stores just in-frame clones and leaves some out. Of tens of thousands of clones listed, about 80% are singletons. Sequenced material: blood, taken from a patient whose treatment included radiotherapy and nephrectomy. The receptors were sampled from a woman in her 70s with renal cell carcinoma.

This sequence joins TRBV6-1 and TRBJ2-2, with D perhaps matching TRBD1 (7 bases). Germline loops: CDR1 MNHNS, CDR2 SASEGT. The CDR3 loop spans 18 amino acids. V lost 4 bases and J 3 bases, leaving 21 bases between the germline ends. The chain's CDR3 is CASSAKYRGGVDTGELFF. The CDR3 DNA reads TGTGCCAGCAGTGCCAAATACAGGGGAGGCGTGGACACCGGGGAGCTGTTTTTT.

The rearrangement links TRBV6-5 to TRBJ2-3; 10 bases are a match to TRBD2. The CDR3 loop spans 14 amino acids. The V segment lost 4 bases and the J segment 11 bases; nucleotides outside the gene matches: 9. Germline V gene data show CDR1 as MNHEY and CDR2 as SVGAGI. CDR3 coding DNA: TGTGCCAGCAGTTCGGGGCTAGCGGGGGCCTTGCAGTATTTT. It translates to CASSSGLAGALQYF.

Only a few counts were recorded for this clone. The rearrangement joins TRBV19 to TRBJ2-5, with 11 bases matching TRBD1. The CDR3 sequence is 12 residues long. Germline V gene data show CDR1 as LNHDA and CDR2 as SQIVND (reference sequence). The J segment lost 9 bases and the V segment lost 5 bases, leaving 2 bases of the junction unmatched. The CDR3 protein is CASSGGQGAQYF. The DNA for the CDR3 is TGTGCCAGTAGTGGGGGACAGGGGGCCCAGTACTTC.

The chain has TRBV7-3 and TRBJ2-1; 9 bases are shared with TRBD2. V was pared by 4 bases and J by 2 bases, with 6 bases of the junction left unmatched. From germline, CDR1 is SGHTA and CDR2 FQGTGA. There are 16 residues in the CDR3. DNA for the CDR3: TGTGCCAGCAGCTCCTCCGGGACTAGCCCCTACAATGAGCAGTTCTTC. It yields the protein CASSSSGTSPYNEQFF. The variable domain in full, with the rest retrieved from reference TRBV7-3 and TRBJ2-1, is GAGVSQTPSNKVTEKGKYVELRCDPISGHTALYWYRQSLGQGPEFLIYFQGTGAADDSGLPNDRFFAVRPEGSVSTLKIQRTERGDSAVYLCASSSSGTSPYNEQFFGPGTRLTVL.

The chain joins TRBV4-1 to TRBJ1-4; TRBD1 aligns across 10 bases. The CDR3 runs 16 residues. The ends lost 2 bases at V and 7 bases at J; junction bases unmatched: 7. The germline V gene has CDR1 MGHRA and CDR2 YSYEKL. CDR3 in DNA: TGCGCCAGCAGCCAACCAAGACAGGGGGCGCGTGAAAAACTGTTTTTT. It codes for CASSQPRQGAREKLFF.

This clone appeared a single time. The gene calls are TRBV4-3 and TRBJ1-2; no definite D call. CDR3 length equals 13 residues. Trimming took 4 bases from V and 4 from J, leaving 10 bases between them. Germline values: CDR1 LGHNA, CDR2 YSLEER. The CDR3 is CASSPSGLYGYTF. CDR3 coding DNA: TGCGCCAGCAGCCCTTCGGGCCTCTATGGCTACACCTTC.

The V gene is TRBV25-1, the J gene TRBJ2-7; D is undetermined. This CDR3 region has 11 residues. V was shortened by 8 bases and J by 4 bases, with 9 bases between the two germline ends. Germline V gene sequence: CDR1 MGHDK, CDR2 SYGVNS. Here the CDR3 reads CASRVGYEQYF. CDR3 in DNA: TGTGCCAGCCGCGTGGGGTACGAGCAGTACTTC.

This chain joins TRBV21-1 and TRBJ2-7; the table's D gene call, TRBD1, was not cross checked with the DNA. TRBV21-1 corresponds to a pseudogene. This CDR3 region has 16 residues. The CDR3 nucleotides are TGTGCCAGCATCCCGCCAAAGGGACAGGTGGCTTACGAGCAGTACTTC. Translated, it gives CASIPPKGQVAYEQYF.

This chain uses TRBV19 with TRBJ2-2, with D perhaps TRBD1 or TRBD2 (5 bases each). The CDR3 has 15 amino acids. CDR1 LNHDA and CDR2 SQIVND come from the germline V gene (reference sequence). V was pared by 3 bases and J by 3 bases, with 11 bases between. As DNA, the CDR3 is TGTGCCAGTAGTATGGCAGGGACCTACACCGGGGAGCTGTTTTTT. Translating gives CASSMAGTYTGELFF.

This chain connects TRBV18 to TRBJ2-2; D not resolved. The V and J ends lost 3 bases and 1 base respectively, with 6 bases between them. Per germline, CDR1 KGHSH and CDR2 LQKENI. There are 14 residues in the CDR3. CDR3 in DNA: TGTGCCAGCTCACCGGGCCAGAACACCGGGGAGCTGTTTTTT. Translating gives CASSPGQNTGELFF.

V usage is TRBV4-1 and J usage is TRBJ2-1; 11 bases match TRBD1. The CDR3 sequence is 15 residues long. In germline, CDR1 is MGHRA, CDR2 YSYEKL. The trim removed 4 bases at V and 4 bases at J, leaving 3 bases unmatched. The CDR3 DNA sequence: TGCGCCAGCAGCCTCGGGACAGGGGGGTACAATGAGCAGTTCTTC. It encodes CASSLGTGGYNEQFF.

CDR3 in DNA: TGTGCCAGCAGCCGGTCTTTAATTGCGTTCGATACGCAGTATTTT. This translates into CASSRSLIAFDTQYF. This chain links TRBV5-6 with TRBJ2-3, with D unresolved. From germline, CDR1 is SGHDT and CDR2 YYEEEE. The CDR3 is made up of 15 amino acids. The V end was cut by 4 bases, the J end by 6 bases, with 18 bases between.

The chain joins TRBV28 to TRBJ1-6; 8 nucleotides agree with TRBD1. CDR3 length: 15 residues. V was clipped by 2 bases and J by 11 bases; unmatched bases: 8. CDR1 is MDHEN, CDR2 SYDVKM, per germline. CDR3 region: CASSLDQGAVTPLHF. For the CDR3, the DNA is TGTGCCAGCAGTTTAGATCAGGGGGCTGTCACACCCCTCCACTTT.

This clone is a singleton in its sample. The chain joins TRBV5-5 to TRBJ2-2; 8 nucleotides line up with TRBD1. Germline V gene data show CDR1 as SGHKS and CDR2 as YYEKEE (reference sequence). The CDR3 contains 15 residues. Trimming at V came to 6 bases and at J to 6 bases, leaving 10 bases not matched to a gene. CDR3 loop: CASIKSTGGAGELFF. The CDR3 DNA sequence: TGTGCCAGCATCAAGTCCACAGGGGGAGCCGGGGAGCTGTTTTTT.